This T cell receptor (beta chain) was sequenced during a study of monozygotic twins with inflammatory bowel disease. TCRdb re-called the 5' RACE reads; one entry per CDR3 protein, DNA not given. Reported are 310,000 or so distinct CDR3 sequences; the ten largest clones contain approximately 2%. Germline CDR1 is ENHRY and CDR2 is SYGVKD. This CDR3 spans 15 amino acids. The chain has TRBV10-3 and TRBJ1-1; TCRdb picks TRBD1, but there is no DNA to check that call. This clonotype was obtained from a human donor with ulcerative colitis or Crohn's disease, or a healthy co-twin of an affected twin (not recorded which). The sample comprised blood. The CDR3: CAISITGGKNTEAFF.